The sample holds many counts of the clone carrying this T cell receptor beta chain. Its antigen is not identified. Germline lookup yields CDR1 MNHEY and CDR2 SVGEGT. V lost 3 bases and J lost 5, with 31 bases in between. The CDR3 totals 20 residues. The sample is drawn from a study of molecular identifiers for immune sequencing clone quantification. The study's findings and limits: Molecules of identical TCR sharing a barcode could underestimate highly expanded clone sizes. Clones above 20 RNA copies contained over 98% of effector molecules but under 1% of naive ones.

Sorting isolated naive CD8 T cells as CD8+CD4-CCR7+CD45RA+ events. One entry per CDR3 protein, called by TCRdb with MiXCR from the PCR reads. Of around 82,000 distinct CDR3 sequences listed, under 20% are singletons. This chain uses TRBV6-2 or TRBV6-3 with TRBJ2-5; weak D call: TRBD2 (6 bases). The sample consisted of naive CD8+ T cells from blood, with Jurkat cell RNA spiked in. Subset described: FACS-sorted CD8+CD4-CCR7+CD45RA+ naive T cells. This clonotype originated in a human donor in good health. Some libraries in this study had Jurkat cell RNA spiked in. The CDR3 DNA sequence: TGTGCCAGCAGTTATACAGGCACCCTTTACCGACGACTAGATCCTGAGACCCAGTACTTC. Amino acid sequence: CASSYTGTLYRRLDPETQYF.